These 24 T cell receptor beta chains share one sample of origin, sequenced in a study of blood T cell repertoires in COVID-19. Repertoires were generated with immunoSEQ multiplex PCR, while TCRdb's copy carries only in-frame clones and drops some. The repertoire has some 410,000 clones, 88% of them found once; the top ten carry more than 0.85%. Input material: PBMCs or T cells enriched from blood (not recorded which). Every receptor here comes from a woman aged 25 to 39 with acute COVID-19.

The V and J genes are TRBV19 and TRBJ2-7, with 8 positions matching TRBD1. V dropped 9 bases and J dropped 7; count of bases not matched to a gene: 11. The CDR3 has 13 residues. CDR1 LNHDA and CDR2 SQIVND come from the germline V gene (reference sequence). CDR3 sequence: CASQQGVFGEQYF. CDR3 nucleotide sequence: TGTGCCAGCCAACAGGGGGTTTTCGGTGAGCAGTACTTC.

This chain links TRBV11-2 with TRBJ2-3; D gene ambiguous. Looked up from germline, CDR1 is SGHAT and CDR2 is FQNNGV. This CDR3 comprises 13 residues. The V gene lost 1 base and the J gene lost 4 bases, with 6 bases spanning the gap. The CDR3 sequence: CASSLGGADTQYF. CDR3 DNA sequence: TGTGCCAGCAGCTTAGGCGGTGCAGATACGCAGTATTTT.

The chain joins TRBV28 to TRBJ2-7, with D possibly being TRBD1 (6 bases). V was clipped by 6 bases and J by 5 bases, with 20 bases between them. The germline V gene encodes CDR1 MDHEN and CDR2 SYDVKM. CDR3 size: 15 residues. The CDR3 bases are TGTGCCAGCAGCAATGGGACACCCCGAAGGGACGAGCAGTACTTC. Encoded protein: CASSNGTPRRDEQYF.

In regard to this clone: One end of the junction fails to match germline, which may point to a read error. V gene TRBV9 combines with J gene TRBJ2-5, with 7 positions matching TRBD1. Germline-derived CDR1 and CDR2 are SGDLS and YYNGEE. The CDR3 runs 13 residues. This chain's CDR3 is CASSVRGQGTQYF. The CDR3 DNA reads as TGTGCCAGCAGCGTAAGGGGGCAAGGGACCCAGTACTTC.

CDR3 loop: CASSPTSGGHVDEQFF. The CDR3 DNA reads TGTGCCAGCAGCCCGACTAGCGGGGGGCATGTAGATGAGCAGTTCTTC. The genes are TRBV7-3 and TRBJ2-1, with 13 bases aligning to TRBD2. The CDR3 has 16 amino acids. CDR1 is SGHTA, CDR2 FQGTGA, per germline. V was clipped by 5 bases and J by 8 bases; unmatched bases: 9.

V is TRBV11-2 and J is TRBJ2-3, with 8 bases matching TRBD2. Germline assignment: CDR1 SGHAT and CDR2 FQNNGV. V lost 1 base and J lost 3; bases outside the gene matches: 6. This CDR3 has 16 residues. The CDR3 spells CASSLAGGRLTDTQYF. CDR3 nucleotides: TGTGCCAGCAGCTTAGCGGGGGGGCGTTTAACAGATACGCAGTATTTT.

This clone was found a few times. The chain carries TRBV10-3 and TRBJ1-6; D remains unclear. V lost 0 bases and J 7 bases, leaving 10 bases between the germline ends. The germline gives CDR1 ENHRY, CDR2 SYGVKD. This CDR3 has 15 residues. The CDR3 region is CAISESALRNSPLHF. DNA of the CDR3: TGTGCCATCAGTGAGTCTGCGTTGAGAAATTCACCCCTCCACTTT.

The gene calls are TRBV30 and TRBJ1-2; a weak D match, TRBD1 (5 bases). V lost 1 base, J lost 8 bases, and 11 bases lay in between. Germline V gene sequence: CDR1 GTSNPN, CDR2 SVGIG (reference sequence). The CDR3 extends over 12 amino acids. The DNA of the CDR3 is TGTGCCTGGAGTGAGACAGTCGGAGGCTACACCTTC. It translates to CAWSETVGGYTF.

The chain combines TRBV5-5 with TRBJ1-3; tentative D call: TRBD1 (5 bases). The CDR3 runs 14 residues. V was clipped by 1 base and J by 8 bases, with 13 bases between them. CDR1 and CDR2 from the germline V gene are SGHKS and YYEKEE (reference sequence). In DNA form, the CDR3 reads TGTGCCAGCAGCTTGCAGGGTGGGATAGACACCATATATTTT. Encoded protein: CASSLQGGIDTIYF.

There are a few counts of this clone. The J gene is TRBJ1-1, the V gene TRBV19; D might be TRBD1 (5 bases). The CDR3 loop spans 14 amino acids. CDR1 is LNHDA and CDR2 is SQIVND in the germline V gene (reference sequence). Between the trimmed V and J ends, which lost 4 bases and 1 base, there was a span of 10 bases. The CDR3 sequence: CASSRGESNTEAFF. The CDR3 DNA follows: TGTGCCAGTAGTAGGGGGGAGTCGAACACTGAAGCTTTCTTT. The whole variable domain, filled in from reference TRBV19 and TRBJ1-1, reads DGGITQSPKYLFRKEGQNVTLSCEQNLNHDAMYWYRQDPGQGLRLIYYSQIVNDFQKGDIAEGYSVSREKKESFPLTVTSAQKNPTAFYLCASSRGESNTEAFFGQGTRLTVV.

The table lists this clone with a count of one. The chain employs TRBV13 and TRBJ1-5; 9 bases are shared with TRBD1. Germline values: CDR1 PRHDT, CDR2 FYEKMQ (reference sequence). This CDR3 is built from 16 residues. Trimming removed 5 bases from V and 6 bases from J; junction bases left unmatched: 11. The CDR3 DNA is TGTGCCAGCAGCCAGAAAACAGGGGGCGCTTCTCAGCCCCAGCATTTT. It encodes CASSQKTGGASQPQHF.

The CDR3 DNA reads as TGCGCCAGCAGCCTACTAAATTCGGATGGCTACACCTTC. Its protein product is CASSLLNSDGYTF. The V gene is TRBV4-3, the J gene TRBJ1-2; D ambiguous. CDR1 is LGHNA and CDR2 is YSLEER in the germline V gene. The CDR3 spans 13 residues. V lost 4 bases and J 6 bases, leaving 12 bases between the germline ends.

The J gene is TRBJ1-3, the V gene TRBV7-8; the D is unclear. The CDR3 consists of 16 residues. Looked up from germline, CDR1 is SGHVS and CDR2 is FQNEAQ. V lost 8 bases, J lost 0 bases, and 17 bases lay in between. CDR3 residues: CASVRGTKYSGNTIYF. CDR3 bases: TGTGCCAGCGTCCGGGGAACTAAATACTCTGGAAACACCATATATTTT. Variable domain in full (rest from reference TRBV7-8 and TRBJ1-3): GAGVSQSPRYKVAKRGQDVALRCDPISGHVSLFWYQQALGQGPEFLTYFQNEAQLDKSGLPSDRFFAERPEGSVSTLKIQRTQQEDSAVYLCASVRGTKYSGNTIYFGEGSWLTVV.

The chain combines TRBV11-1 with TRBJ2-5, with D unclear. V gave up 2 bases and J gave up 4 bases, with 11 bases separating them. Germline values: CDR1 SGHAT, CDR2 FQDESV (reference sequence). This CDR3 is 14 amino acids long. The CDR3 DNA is TGTGCCAGCAGCTTAATGGTCACTACAGAGACCCAGTACTTC. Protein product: CASSLMVTTETQYF.

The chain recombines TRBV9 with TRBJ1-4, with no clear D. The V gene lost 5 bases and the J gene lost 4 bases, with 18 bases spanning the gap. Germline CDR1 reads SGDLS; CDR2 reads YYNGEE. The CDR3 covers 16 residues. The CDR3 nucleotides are TGTGCCAGCAGTTCCGACCTGTCGGGAGGTAATGAAAAACTGTTTTTT. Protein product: CASSSDLSGGNEKLFF.

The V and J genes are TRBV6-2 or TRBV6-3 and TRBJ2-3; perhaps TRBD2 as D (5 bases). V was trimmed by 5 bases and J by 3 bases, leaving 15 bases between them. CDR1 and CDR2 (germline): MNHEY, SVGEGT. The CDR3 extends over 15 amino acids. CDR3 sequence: CASSAPTGNTDTQYF. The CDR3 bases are TGTGCCAGCAGTGCCCCTACCGGGAATACAGATACGCAGTATTTT.

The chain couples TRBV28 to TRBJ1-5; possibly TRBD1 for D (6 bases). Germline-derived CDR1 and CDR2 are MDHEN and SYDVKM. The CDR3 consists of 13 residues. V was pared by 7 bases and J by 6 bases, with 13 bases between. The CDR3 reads CASTWGGLQPQHF. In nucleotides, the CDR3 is TGTGCCAGCACCTGGGGGGGGCTTCAGCCCCAGCATTTT.

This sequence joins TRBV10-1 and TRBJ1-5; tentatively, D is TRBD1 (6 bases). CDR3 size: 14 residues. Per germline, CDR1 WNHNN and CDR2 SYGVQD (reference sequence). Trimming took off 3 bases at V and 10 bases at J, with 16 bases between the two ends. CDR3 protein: CASSDDRFLFPQHF. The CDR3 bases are TGCGCCAGCAGTGACGACAGGTTTCTCTTCCCCCAGCATTTT.

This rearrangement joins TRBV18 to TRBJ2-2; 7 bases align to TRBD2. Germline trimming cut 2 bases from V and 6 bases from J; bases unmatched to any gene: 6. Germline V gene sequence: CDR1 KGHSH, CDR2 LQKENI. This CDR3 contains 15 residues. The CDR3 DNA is TGTGCCAGCTCACCAACGACCGGGGGGTCCGGGGAGCTGTTTTTT. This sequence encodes CASSPTTGGSGELFF.

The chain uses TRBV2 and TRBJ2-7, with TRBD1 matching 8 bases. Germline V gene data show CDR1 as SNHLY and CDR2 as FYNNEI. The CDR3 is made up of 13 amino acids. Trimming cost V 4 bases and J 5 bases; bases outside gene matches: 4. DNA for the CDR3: TGTGCCAGCAGTGTGGGACAGGTCCACGAGCAGTACTTC. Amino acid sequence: CASSVGQVHEQYF.

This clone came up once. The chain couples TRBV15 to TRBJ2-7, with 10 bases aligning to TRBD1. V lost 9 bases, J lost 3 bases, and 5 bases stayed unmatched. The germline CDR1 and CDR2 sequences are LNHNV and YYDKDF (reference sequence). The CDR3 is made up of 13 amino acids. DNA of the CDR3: TGTGCCACGAACCGGGACAGGGGCTACGAGCAGTACTTC. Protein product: CATNRDRGYEQYF.

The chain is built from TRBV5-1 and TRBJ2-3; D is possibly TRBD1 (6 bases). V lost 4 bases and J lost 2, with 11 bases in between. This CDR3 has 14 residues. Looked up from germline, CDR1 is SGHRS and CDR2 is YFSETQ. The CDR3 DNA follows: TGCGCCAGCAGCCAGGGGATCACCACAGATACGCAGTATTTT. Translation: CASSQGITTDTQYF.

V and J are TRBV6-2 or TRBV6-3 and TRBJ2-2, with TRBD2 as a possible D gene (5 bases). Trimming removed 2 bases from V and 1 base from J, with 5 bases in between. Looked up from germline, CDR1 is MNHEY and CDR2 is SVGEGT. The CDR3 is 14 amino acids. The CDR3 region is CASSYGLNTGELFF. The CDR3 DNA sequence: TGTGCCAGCAGTTACGGACTGAACACCGGGGAGCTGTTTTTT.

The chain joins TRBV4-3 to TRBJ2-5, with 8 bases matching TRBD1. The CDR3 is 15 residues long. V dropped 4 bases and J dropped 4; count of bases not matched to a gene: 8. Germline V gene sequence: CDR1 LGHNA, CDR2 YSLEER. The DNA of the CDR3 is TGCGCCAGCAGCCGGCGACAGGGGCTAGGAGAGACCCAGTACTTC. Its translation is CASSRRQGLGETQYF.